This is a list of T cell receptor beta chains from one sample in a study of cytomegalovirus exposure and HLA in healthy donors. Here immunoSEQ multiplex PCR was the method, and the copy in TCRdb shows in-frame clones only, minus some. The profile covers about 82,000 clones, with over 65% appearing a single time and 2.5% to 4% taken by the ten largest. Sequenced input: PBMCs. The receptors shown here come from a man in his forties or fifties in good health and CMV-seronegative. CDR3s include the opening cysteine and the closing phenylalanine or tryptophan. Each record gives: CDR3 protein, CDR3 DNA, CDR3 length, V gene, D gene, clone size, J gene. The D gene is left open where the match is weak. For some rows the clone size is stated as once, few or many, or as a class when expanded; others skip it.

CASSALSRGSGANVLTF | TGTGCCAGCAGCGCACTGTCCCGGGGTTCCGGGGCCAACGTCCTGACTTTC | 17 | TRBV5-4 | . | . | TRBJ2-6
CASSPRGAPEQYF | TGTGCCAGCAGCCCTCGGGGAGCCCCCGAGCAGTACTTC | 13 | TRBV7-9 | . | . | TRBJ2-7
CASGLAVRTEAFF | TGTGCTAGTGGTTTGGCCGTCCGGACTGAAGCTTTCTTT | 13 | TRBV12-5 | . | . | TRBJ1-1
CASSTGLGQPQHF | TGTGCTAGCAGTACAGGGCTGGGCCAGCCCCAGCATTTT | 13 | TRBV7-7 | . | . | TRBJ1-5
CSVYRGNGNSEAFF | TGCAGCGTTTATCGGGGGAACGGAAATAGTGAAGCTTTCTTT | 14 | TRBV29-1 | . | . | TRBJ1-1
CASSRQGYEQYF | TGCGCCAGCAGCAGGCAGGGGTACGAGCAGTACTTC | 12 | TRBV5-1 | . | . | TRBJ2-7
CAWTLTGGAEQFF | TGTGCCTGGACTCTGACAGGGGGCGCTGAGCAGTTCTTC | 13 | TRBV30 | TRBD1 | . | TRBJ2-1
CASSTYRGEYNEQFF | TGTGCCAGTAGTACGTACAGGGGGGAGTACAATGAGCAGTTCTTC | 15 | TRBV19 | TRBD1 | . | TRBJ2-1
CASSLGTGGSYNEQFF | TGTGCCAGCAGCTTGGGGACAGGGGGCTCCTACAATGAGCAGTTCTTC | 16 | TRBV7-6 | TRBD1 | . | TRBJ2-1
CASSPRRGQINTEAFF | TGTGCCAGCAGCCCCCGCCGGGGACAGATTAACACTGAAGCTTTCTTT | 16 | TRBV7-6 | TRBD1 | . | TRBJ1-1
CASSLRENGSPLHF | TGTGCCAGCAGCCTCCGGGAGAATGGTTCACCCCTCCACTTT | 14 | TRBV7-2 | . | few | TRBJ1-6
CASSSLGGNSPLHF | TGTGCCAGCAGCTCCCTAGGGGGTAATTCACCCCTCCACTTT | 14 | TRBV7-3 | . | . | TRBJ1-6
CASQGAVTGELFF | TGTGCCAGCCAGGGGGCGGTCACCGGGGAGCTGTTTTTT | 13 | TRBV6-5 | TRBD1 | . | TRBJ2-2